These 23 T cell receptor beta chains came from one sample sequenced in a study of cytomegalovirus exposure and HLA in healthy donors. It was with 60 Vbeta and 13 Jbeta primers that the PCR ran. TCRdb keeps only in-frame clones here, not all; method: immunoSEQ multiplex PCR. The sample records around 280,000 clones, around 90% being singletons. Sequenced sample: PBMCs. The receptors stem from a woman aged 18 to 35 in good health and CMV-seronegative.

The chain couples TRBV9 to TRBJ2-5; 9 nucleotides line up with TRBD2. The germline V gene has CDR1 SGDLS and CDR2 YYNGEE. Germline trimming cut 3 bases from V and 5 bases from J; bases unmatched to any gene: 8. This CDR3 spans 15 amino acids. CDR3 bases: TGTGCCAGCAGCGCTTTAGCGGGGGTCTTTGAGACCCAGTACTTC. It codes for CASSALAGVFETQYF. Using reference TRBV9 and TRBJ2-5 for the parts outside the CDR3, the full variable domain is DSGVTQTPKHLITATGQRVTLRCSPRSGDLSVYWYQQSLDQGLQFLIQYYNGEERAKGNILERFSAQQFPDLHSELNLSSLELGDSALYFCASSALAGVFETQYFGPGTRLLVL.

V and J are TRBV11-2 and TRBJ2-2; D gene ambiguous. V was cut by 5 bases and J by 5 bases, with 3 bases left in between. CDR1 is SGHAT, CDR2 FQNNGV, per germline. The CDR3 length is 11 residues. CDR3 sequence (DNA): TGTGCCAGCAGCGCGACCGGGGAGCTGTTTTTT. Its protein product is CASSATGELFF. Full variable domain (remainder filled in from reference TRBV11-2 and TRBJ2-2): EAGVAQSPRYKIIEKRQSVAFWCNPISGHATLYWYQQILGQGPKLLIQFQNNGVVDDSQLPKDRFSAERLKGVDSTLKIQPAKLEDSAVYLCASSATGELFFGEGSRLTVL.

This rearrangement joins TRBV25-1 to TRBJ2-4; TRBD1 matches 11 bases. This CDR3 region has 17 residues. Germline lookup yields CDR1 MGHDK and CDR2 SYGVNS. Trimming cost V 0 bases and J 4 bases; bases outside gene matches: 5. The CDR3 is CASSEYGGQGGKNIQYF. The CDR3 DNA reads TGTGCCAGCAGTGAATATGGGGGACAGGGGGGAAAAAACATTCAGTACTTC.

The chain has TRBV28 and TRBJ1-5; 7 bases match TRBD1. The CDR3 is 14 residues long. Trimming at V came to 5 bases and at J to 7 bases, leaving 8 bases not matched to a gene. Germline CDR1 MDHEN, CDR2 SYDVKM. The CDR3 here is CASSHRGGGQPQHF. As DNA, the CDR3 is TGTGCCAGCAGTCACAGGGGCGGAGGGCAGCCCCAGCATTTT.

In the case of this clone: Other DNA sequences from this sample encode an identical CDR3 as well. The gene calls are TRBV7-9 and TRBJ2-2; D might be TRBD2 (5 bases). The CDR3 has 14 residues. V was clipped by 1 base and J by 5 bases, with 8 bases between them. The germline V gene has CDR1 SEHNR and CDR2 FQNEAQ (reference sequence). CDR3 DNA: TGTGCCAGCAGCTTAGTCTCGGGGACCGGGGAGCTGTTTTTT. Translation: CASSLVSGTGELFF.

V gene TRBV27 combines with J gene TRBJ2-5; 9 nucleotides agree with TRBD2. In germline, CDR1 is MNHEY, CDR2 SMNVEV (reference sequence). The V and J ends lost 3 bases and 1 base, in that order; junction bases with no gene match: 6. The CDR3 runs to 16 residues. The CDR3: CASSLFPSGTQETQYF. The CDR3 bases are TGTGCCAGCAGTTTGTTTCCTAGCGGGACCCAAGAGACCCAGTACTTC.

This chain uses TRBV30 with TRBJ1-2; the D gene is possibly TRBD1 (5 bases). V was pared by 5 bases and J by 2 bases, with 24 bases between. This CDR3 is 17 amino acids long. Germline assignment: CDR1 GTSNPN and CDR2 SVGIG (reference sequence). CDR3 DNA sequence: TGTGCCTGGGGGCAGGGCCAAAGGGCCCTTAGGAACTATGGCTACACCTTC. Translating it yields CAWGQGQRALRNYGYTF.

The chain employs TRBV18 and TRBJ2-3, with D possibly being TRBD1 (6 bases). This CDR3 has 13 residues. Per germline, CDR1 KGHSH and CDR2 LQKENI. With 3 bases removed from V and 9 bases from J, the gap between germline ends came to 13 bases. CDR3 sequence: CASSPEQGRTQYF. The CDR3 region has the DNA TGTGCCAGCTCACCCGAGCAGGGGCGGACGCAGTATTTT.

The V gene is TRBV18, the J gene TRBJ2-1, with 8 nucleotides matching TRBD1. Trimming took 3 bases from V and 2 from J; bases not matched to a gene: 9. The germline gives CDR1 KGHSH, CDR2 LQKENI. This CDR3 region has 17 residues. CDR3 sequence: CASSPSTGQGPYNEQFF. The CDR3, as DNA: TGTGCCAGCTCACCGAGTACCGGACAGGGCCCCTACAATGAGCAGTTCTTC.

This clone appeared a single time. The chain recombines TRBV30 with TRBJ2-7, with unresolved D. Germline V lookup: CDR1 GTSNPN, CDR2 SVGIG (reference sequence). V lost 3 bases and J 2 bases, leaving 11 bases between the germline ends. CDR3 length: 13 amino acids. In DNA form, the CDR3 reads TGTGCCTGGAGCAGAGGAGACCCCTACGAGCAGTACTTC. It encodes CAWSRGDPYEQYF.

The chain carries TRBV7-2 and TRBJ2-5; 9 bases map to TRBD2. Trimming cost V 5 bases and J 5 bases; bases outside gene matches: 12. Germline assignment: CDR1 SGHTA and CDR2 FQGNSA. This CDR3 has 16 amino acids. CDR3 in DNA: TGTGCCAGCAGCATACGGGGAGCGGGGGGTCCCGAGACCCAGTACTTC. Encoded protein: CASSIRGAGGPETQYF.

The V and J genes are TRBV10-2 and TRBJ1-2; D gene ambiguous. CDR3 length equals 17 residues. Trimming stripped 5 bases from V and 7 bases from J, with 26 bases between. The germline V gene encodes CDR1 WSHSY and CDR2 SAAADI. The CDR3 loop reads CASSLWEGLHHRSGYTF. The CDR3 region has the DNA TGCGCCAGCAGTTTGTGGGAGGGCCTACATCATAGGAGTGGCTACACCTTC.

This chain connects TRBV10-3 to TRBJ1-6; no definite D call. Germline lookup yields CDR1 ENHRY and CDR2 SYGVKD. The length of the CDR3 is 12 residues. Trimming stripped 2 bases from V and 8 bases from J, with 4 bases between. CDR3 DNA: TGTGCCATCAGTGAGCCCTATTCACCCCTCCACTTT. Translated, it gives CAISEPYSPLHF.

This chain connects TRBV5-1 to TRBJ1-2, with 8 bases matching TRBD1. The CDR3 runs 13 residues. Germline trimming cut 4 bases from V and 14 bases from J; bases unmatched to any gene: 13. Germline V gene sequence: CDR1 SGHRS, CDR2 YFSETQ. The CDR3 nucleotides read TGCGCCAGCAGCGCAACAGGGGGACTGCACCTGACCTTC. Amino acid sequence: CASSATGGLHLTF.

The CDR3 DNA follows: TGCAGCGTTGGGGGACAGGGGGCTGAAGCTTTCTTT. Protein: CSVGGQGAEAFF. The chain employs TRBV29-1 and TRBJ1-1; TRBD1 agrees at 11 bases. Germline CDR1 and CDR2: SQVTM and ANQGSEA. The CDR3 consists of 12 residues. V lost 4 bases to trimming and J lost 6 bases; unmatched junction nucleotides: 1.

V gene TRBV10-3 combines with J gene TRBJ1-6; no firm D call. Germline-derived CDR1 and CDR2 are ENHRY and SYGVKD. V gave up 2 bases and J gave up 8 bases, with 10 bases separating them. The CDR3 is 14 amino acids. The CDR3 spells CAISEPDQDSPLHF. Here the CDR3 DNA reads TGTGCCATCAGTGAGCCAGATCAGGATTCACCCCTCCACTTT.

This clone was counted a few times. The chain combines TRBV30 with TRBJ2-1; 10 bases align to TRBD2. V was pared by 5 bases and J by 4 bases, with 2 bases of the junction left unmatched. The CDR3 has 13 amino acids. Germline V gene data show CDR1 as GTSNPN and CDR2 as SVGIG (reference sequence). The CDR3 DNA follows: TGTGCCTGGGGACTAGCGGAATACAATGAGCAGTTCTTC. This codes for CAWGLAEYNEQFF.

The CDR3 reads CASSSPVRDSPVDTGELFF. The DNA for the CDR3 is TGTGCCAGCAGCTCGCCCGTCAGGGACAGCCCCGTCGACACCGGGGAGCTGTTTTTT. J is TRBJ2-2 and V is TRBV7-9, with 7 bases lining up with TRBD1. Germline values: CDR1 SEHNR, CDR2 FQNEAQ (reference sequence). The CDR3 loop spans 19 amino acids. V gave up 4 bases and J gave up 3 bases; unmatched junction bases: 17.

J is TRBJ1-4 and V is TRBV6-1; D is undetermined. Germline values: CDR1 MNHNS, CDR2 SASEGT. The CDR3 length is 11 residues. V lost 0 bases, J lost 11 bases, and 4 bases lay in between. The DNA for the CDR3 is TGTGCCAGCAGTGAAGCGAGCAAACTGTTTTTT. This codes for CASSEASKLFF.

The chain employs TRBV5-1 and TRBJ2-7; 12 bases map to TRBD1. This CDR3 has 14 residues. V lost 5 bases to trimming and J lost 7 bases; unmatched junction nucleotides: 7. From germline, CDR1 is SGHRS and CDR2 YFSETQ. CDR3 sequence (DNA): TGCGCCAGCAGTCCCGGGACAGGGGGCGGGGAGCAGTACTTC. It encodes CASSPGTGGGEQYF.

The chain uses TRBV27 and TRBJ2-1; 15 nucleotides align to TRBD2. The CDR3 has 20 residues. The trim removed 0 bases at V and 1 base at J, leaving 7 bases unmatched. Germline lookup yields CDR1 MNHEY and CDR2 SMNVEV (reference sequence). The CDR3 nucleotides read TGTGCCAGCAGTTTATCAGGACTAGCGGGGGGGCCTTCGTCCTACAATGAGCAGTTCTTC. Protein sequence: CASSLSGLAGGPSSYNEQFF.

The rearrangement links TRBV19 to TRBJ2-2; 7 bases are a match to TRBD2. Germline V lookup: CDR1 LNHDA, CDR2 SQIVND (reference sequence). The CDR3 is 14 residues long. After removal of 7 bases from V and 3 bases from J, the junction contained 5 bases not matched to a gene. The CDR3 DNA is TGTGCCAGTAAGGGCGGGGGTTACACCGGGGAGCTGTTTTTT. It translates to CASKGGGYTGELFF.

This clone was counted once. This rearrangement joins TRBV2 to TRBJ2-2; possibly TRBD1 for D (6 bases). Germline V gene sequence: CDR1 SNHLY, CDR2 FYNNEI. The CDR3 is 15 residues long. Between the trimmed V and J ends, which lost 7 bases and 4 bases, there was a span of 16 bases. This chain's CDR3 is CASNGQSFSTGELFF. For the CDR3, the DNA is TGTGCCAGCAATGGACAGTCGTTTTCCACCGGGGAGCTGTTTTTT.